What follows are 10 T cell receptor beta chains derived from one specimen sequenced in a study of response to subunit inactivated influenza vaccine. Each CDR3 protein is one row after TCRdb ran MiXCR on the RT-PCR reads. In the table there are more than 150,000 distinct CDR3 sequences, 9.2% of which are singletons. The sample here was non-naive T cells sorted from PBMCs, taken on the day of vaccination. The origin of the receptors is a man in his fifties who received an inactivated influenza vaccine.

In this sample, this clonotype turned up a few times. The rearrangement joins TRBV10-3 to TRBJ2-7; TRBD1 aligns across 10 bases. This CDR3 is 13 amino acids long. Germline V gene data show CDR1 as ENHRY and CDR2 as SYGVKD. With 4 bases clipped from V and 8 bases from J, the junction kept 5 bases outside the gene matches. The CDR3 spells CAISAWDRGQQYF. CDR3 nucleotides: TGTGCCATCAGTGCTTGGGACAGGGGCCAGCAGTACTTC.

The V call is TRBV11-1, the J call TRBJ2-1; tentatively, D is TRBD2 (5 bases). Per the germline V gene, CDR1 is SGHAT and CDR2 is FQDESV (reference sequence). The CDR3 runs 14 residues. The V end lost 8 bases, the J end lost 4 bases, and 15 bases lay between the germline ends. The DNA for the CDR3 is TGTGCCAGCGCGGGCGGCGGGCAATACAATGAGCAGTTCTTC. This sequence encodes CASAGGGQYNEQFF.

The chain links TRBV6-5 to TRBJ1-1, with 10 positions matching TRBD1. From germline, CDR1 is MNHEY and CDR2 SVGAGI. This CDR3 is 15 amino acids long. Unmatched junction bases numbered 6, after V lost 3 bases and J lost 5 bases. CDR3 sequence (DNA): TGTGCCAGCAGTTATTTCGACAGGGGGCGGACTGAAGCTTTCTTT. Protein sequence: CASSYFDRGRTEAFF.

This chain uses TRBV7-7 with TRBJ2-7; D ambiguous. The V and J ends lost 6 bases and 0 bases respectively, with 12 bases between them. CDR3 length: 14 amino acids. Germline V CDR1 and CDR2: SSHAT, FNYEAQ (reference sequence). CDR3 sequence reads: CASSPLPSSYEQYF. CDR3 coding DNA: TGTGCCAGCAGTCCATTACCGAGCTCCTACGAGCAGTACTTC.

Many counts were recorded for this clonotype. The gene calls are TRBV5-1 and TRBJ2-5, with unresolved D. V lost 2 bases and J 5 bases, leaving 16 bases between the germline ends. Germline V lookup: CDR1 SGHRS, CDR2 YFSETQ. CDR3 length: 15 amino acids. For the CDR3, the DNA is TGCGCCAGCAGCTTCCACGAAAGTGTTAAGGAGACCCAGTACTTC. Translated, it gives CASSFHESVKETQYF.

Details on this clonotype: Since a much larger clone is just one base distant, this may be a read error. CDR3 nucleotides: TGTGCCATCGGGCTTCAGCCCCAGCATTTT. It codes for CAIGLQPQHF. The chain is built from TRBV6-1 and TRBJ1-5; D uncertain. The V and J ends lost 10 bases and 6 bases respectively, with 7 bases between them. The CDR3 covers 10 residues. CDR1 is MNHNS and CDR2 is SASEGT in the germline V gene.

The table lists this clonotype with many counts. The chain carries TRBV12-3 or TRBV12-4 and TRBJ2-5, with a tentative D call TRBD1 (6 bases). This CDR3 is 15 amino acids long. Trimming shortened V by 4 bases and J by 4 bases, and 16 bases separated the two germline ends. The CDR3 coding sequence is TGTGCCAGCAGTTCCTTAGGACAGATTGGAGAGACCCAGTACTTC. Amino acid sequence: CASSSLGQIGETQYF.

This clonotype showed up just a few times. The genes are TRBV5-1 and TRBJ1-6; unclear D gene. V lost 2 bases to trimming and J lost 5 bases, with 8 bases between them. Germline CDR1 is SGHRS and CDR2 is YFSETQ. The length of the CDR3 is 14 residues. CDR3 coding DNA: TGCGCCAGCAGCTTAACCGGGGATAATTCACCCCTCCACTTT. The encoded protein is CASSLTGDNSPLHF. The complete variable domain, with remaining parts taken from reference TRBV5-1 and TRBJ1-6, reads KAGVTQTPRYLIKTRGQQVTLSCSPISGHRSVSWYQQTPGQGLQFLFEYFSETQRNKGNFPGRFSGRQFSNSRSEMNVSTLELGDSALYLCASSLTGDNSPLHFGNGTRLTVT.

The CDR3 spells CSASPLAGFLNEQFF. Here the CDR3 DNA reads TGCAGTGCTAGCCCACTAGCGGGATTTCTCAATGAGCAGTTCTTC. The chain employs TRBV20-1 and TRBJ2-1, with TRBD2 matching over 10 bases. V lost 3 bases and J lost 6; bases outside the gene matches: 8. This CDR3 is built from 15 residues. The germline gives CDR1 DFQATT, CDR2 SNEGSKA (reference sequence).

This clonotype was counted a few times. The chain carries TRBV20-1 and TRBJ1-6, with D possibly TRBD1 on 5 matching bases. This CDR3 comprises 13 residues. The germline V gene has CDR1 DFQATT and CDR2 SNEGSKA (reference sequence). V lost 3 bases to trimming and J lost 6 bases, with 9 bases between them. Here the CDR3 reads CSARGGGNSPLHF. DNA of the CDR3: TGCAGTGCTAGGGGGGGAGGTAATTCACCCCTCCACTTT.